The text below deals with one T cell receptor (beta chain). The data originate from a study of PD-1 blockade in mismatch repair-deficient tumors. The wider study: All were previously treated, progressing patients with eleven to twelve mismatch repair-deficient cancer types.

All patients were mismatch repair deficient, assessed by either PCR or immunohistochemistry. TCRs were sequenced from a few patients responding to pembrolizumab. Germline-derived CDR1 and CDR2 are LNHDA and SQIVND (reference sequence). The CDR3 has 16 amino acids. V was clipped by 4 bases and J by 2 bases, with 18 bases between them. Data came from immunoSEQ multiplex PCR; TCRdb stores just in-frame clones and leaves some out. In the table there are 38,000 or so clones, approximately 81% of which are singletons. This clonotype was obtained from an adult with mismatch repair-deficient cancer. Sequenced material: peripheral blood, taken about 81 weeks after starting pembrolizumab. The gene calls are TRBV19 and TRBJ2-7; possible D gene TRBD1, 5 bases. The CDR3 DNA is TGTGCCAGTAGTACCCTTGGGCAGGGTCCTCCCTACGAGCAGTACTTC. It yields the protein CASSTLGQGPPYEQYF.